These 24 T cell receptor beta chains share one sample of origin, sequenced in a study of blood T cell repertoires in COVID-19 (dated by TCRdb to the early 2020s). Libraries were prepared through the immunoSEQ multiplex PCR assay. This immuneACCESS table, as held by TCRdb, lists in-frame sequences with V and J called but not all clones. Of the missing ones, under half trace to an unresolved V gene in checked studies; the others have no known cause. Across this sample there are under 300,000 clones, with 75% to 90% seen only once. The ten largest clones represent 6% to 7% of the sample. Sequenced material: PBMCs or T cells enriched from blood (not recorded which). Receptors were obtained from a young woman with acute COVID-19.

This chain joins TRBV5-4 and TRBJ2-7; 8 bases align to TRBD1. This CDR3 is 16 amino acids long. Trimming at V came to 4 bases and at J to 2 bases, leaving 11 bases not matched to a gene. Germline lookup yields CDR1 SGHNT and CDR2 YYREEE (reference sequence). This chain's CDR3 is CASSIYQGALAYEQYF. CDR3 nucleotides: TGTGCCAGCAGCATATACCAGGGGGCGCTTGCCTACGAGCAGTACTTC.

The rearrangement uses TRBV15 and TRBJ1-1; the D gene is possibly TRBD1 (6 bases). Trimming shortened V by 0 bases and J by 3 bases, and 11 bases separated the two germline ends. The CDR3 sequence is 15 residues long. Germline lookup yields CDR1 LNHNV and CDR2 YYDKDF (reference sequence). CDR3 nucleotide sequence: TGTGCCACCAGCAGAGACAGGGGCCCGGACACTGAAGCTTTCTTT. Amino acids: CATSRDRGPDTEAFF.

The rearrangement joins TRBV3-1 (or the pseudogene TRBV3-2) to TRBJ2-7; TRBD1 aligns across 7 bases. The V gene end was trimmed by 0 bases and the J gene end by 0 bases; junction bases not matched to a gene: 8. The V gene's germline CDR1 is LGHDT and CDR2 YNNKEL (reference sequence). This CDR3 spans 17 amino acids. CDR3 region: CASSQESGGTISYEQYF. The CDR3 DNA sequence: TGTGCCAGCAGCCAAGAGTCAGGGGGTACAATCTCCTACGAGCAGTACTTC.

This chain joins TRBV6-5 and TRBJ2-2; 8 nucleotides line up with TRBD2. Per the germline V gene, CDR1 is MNHEY and CDR2 is SVGAGI. V shed 2 bases, J shed 8 bases, and the junction held 7 bases outside the gene matches. This CDR3 has 15 residues. CDR3 region: CASSYAGTRGGELFF. In DNA form, the CDR3 reads TGTGCCAGCAGTTACGCCGGGACTAGGGGGGGGGAGCTGTTTTTT.

The V gene is TRBV2, the J gene TRBJ1-4; D gene uncertain. Germline values: CDR1 SNHLY, CDR2 FYNNEI. This CDR3 spans 15 amino acids. V shed 6 bases and J shed 6 bases, with 17 bases lying between them. In DNA form, the CDR3 reads TGTGCCAGCAGCCTTCGGTCGTTGGCGGATGAAAAACTGTTTTTT. It yields the protein CASSLRSLADEKLFF.

The rearrangement joins TRBV5-1 to TRBJ1-2; tentative D call: TRBD1 (6 bases). This CDR3 is built from 14 residues. Germline-derived CDR1 and CDR2 are SGHRS and YFSETQ. The germline V and J ends were trimmed by 0 bases and 4 bases, with 10 bases remaining between them. This CDR3 reads CASSLDQGSYGYTF. DNA for the CDR3: TGCGCCAGCAGCTTGGATCAGGGGAGCTATGGCTACACCTTC.

The CDR3 is CASSLYRPSSYNEQFF. CDR3 coding DNA: TGCGCCAGCAGCTTGTACAGACCGAGCTCCTACAATGAGCAGTTCTTC. The chain is built from TRBV5-1 and TRBJ2-1; D is undetermined. Germline lookup yields CDR1 SGHRS and CDR2 YFSETQ. This CDR3 has 16 amino acids. V lost 1 base to trimming and J lost 0 bases, with 11 bases between them.

The rearrangement links TRBV9 to TRBJ1-1; tentatively, D is TRBD1 (5 bases). This CDR3 has 14 residues. Between the trimmed V and J ends, which lost 3 bases and 0 bases, there was a span of 9 bases. Looked up from germline, CDR1 is SGDLS and CDR2 is YYNGEE. CDR3 sequence reads: CASSEQALNTEAFF. CDR3 DNA sequence: TGTGCCAGCAGCGAACAGGCTTTGAACACTGAAGCTTTCTTT. Filled out from reference TRBV9 and TRBJ1-1, the complete variable domain reads DSGVTQTPKHLITATGQRVTLRCSPRSGDLSVYWYQQSLDQGLQFLIQYYNGEERAKGNILERFSAQQFPDLHSELNLSSLELGDSALYFCASSEQALNTEAFFGQGTRLTVV.

The rearrangement uses TRBV28 and TRBJ1-3; D is undetermined. V lost 4 bases to trimming and J lost 6 bases, with 16 bases between them. This CDR3 comprises 15 residues. Germline CDR1 reads MDHEN; CDR2 reads SYDVKM. Written as DNA, the CDR3 is TGTGCCAGCAGTTCGATTTCCCGGACTCTAAACACCATATATTTT. Translating gives CASSSISRTLNTIYF.

The J gene is TRBJ1-6, the V gene TRBV5-4, with 7 bases fitting TRBD1. Trimming cost V 4 bases and J 7 bases; bases outside gene matches: 8. The CDR3 extends over 15 amino acids. Germline values: CDR1 SGHNT, CDR2 YYREEE (reference sequence). CDR3 loop: CASSGSTGWNSPLHF. The CDR3 DNA follows: TGTGCCAGCAGCGGGTCGACAGGGTGGAATTCACCCCTCCACTTT.

The chain employs TRBV28 and TRBJ1-2; D not certain. Germline CDR1 reads MDHEN; CDR2 reads SYDVKM. Trimming took off 7 bases at V and 0 bases at J, with 12 bases between the two ends. This CDR3 is built from 14 residues. The CDR3 DNA reads as TGTGCCAGCAACAAGGTACAGCCTAACTATGGCTACACCTTC. Amino acids: CASNKVQPNYGYTF.

The chain links TRBV7-9 to TRBJ2-5; 8 nucleotides line up with TRBD2. The trim removed 1 base at V and 1 base at J, leaving 11 bases unmatched. The CDR3 totals 18 residues. Germline V lookup: CDR1 SEHNR, CDR2 FQNEAQ (reference sequence). The CDR3 here is CASSLGLAFGGLQETQYF. The CDR3 DNA sequence: TGTGCCAGCAGCTTAGGACTAGCGTTTGGGGGCCTCCAAGAGACCCAGTACTTC.

This chain joins TRBV9 and TRBJ2-2; 9 nucleotides match TRBD1. The CDR3 is made up of 16 amino acids. Germline assignment: CDR1 SGDLS and CDR2 YYNGEE. V gave up 1 base and J gave up 1 base; unmatched junction bases: 2. CDR3 region: CASSVSGQGNTGELFF. The CDR3 DNA reads TGTGCCAGCAGCGTATCGGGACAGGGGAACACCGGGGAGCTGTTTTTT.

This clone has more than one count but fewer than ten. The CDR3 loop reads CASKEPTRTGRLSSPLHF. The CDR3 DNA sequence: TGTGCCAGCAAAGAACCCACCCGGACAGGGAGATTATCTTCACCCCTCCACTTT. The chain employs TRBV19 and TRBJ1-6, with TRBD1 identical over 8 bases. The CDR3 is 18 amino acids. The germline gives CDR1 LNHDA, CDR2 SQIVND (reference sequence). With 9 bases clipped from V and 9 bases from J, the junction kept 22 bases outside the gene matches.

The genes are TRBV29-1 and TRBJ1-1, with 7 bases aligning to TRBD1. Germline trimming cut 6 bases from V and 12 bases from J; bases unmatched to any gene: 4. The germline V gene has CDR1 SQVTM and CDR2 ANQGSEA. The CDR3 is 9 amino acids. CDR3 protein: CSVGDRSFF. The CDR3 DNA reads as TGCAGCGTGGGGGACAGATCTTTCTTT. The full variable domain, in which reference TRBV29-1 and TRBJ1-1 provide the parts outside the CDR3, is SAVISQKPSRDICQRGTSLTIQCQVDSQVTMMFWYRQQPGQSLTLIATANQGSEATYESGFVIDKFPISRPNLTFSTLTVSNMSPEDSSIYLCSVGDRSFFGQGTRLTVV.

This chain joins TRBV5-1 and TRBJ2-7, with TRBD2 matching over 10 bases. The V gene's germline CDR1 is SGHRS and CDR2 YFSETQ. The CDR3 spans 13 residues. After removal of 10 bases from V and 4 bases from J, the junction contained 8 bases not matched to a gene. CDR3 loop: CASRPSGSYEQYF. CDR3 DNA: TGCGCCTCTAGGCCTAGCGGGAGTTACGAGCAGTACTTC.

This chain joins TRBV5-1 and TRBJ2-2; 7 nucleotides line up with TRBD2. The CDR3 runs to 16 residues. In germline, CDR1 is SGHRS, CDR2 YFSETQ. The V gene end was trimmed by 1 base and the J gene end by 1 base; junction bases not matched to a gene: 4. CDR3 in DNA: TGCGCCAGCAGCTTGCTGGGCGGGGGGAACACCGGGGAGCTGTTTTTT. Translation: CASSLLGGGNTGELFF.

The chain recombines TRBV27 with TRBJ1-3; D is possibly TRBD1 (5 bases). This CDR3 is 17 amino acids long. Germline CDR1 reads MNHEY; CDR2 reads SMNVEV (reference sequence). V lost 5 bases, J lost 0 bases, and 17 bases lay in between. CDR3 loop: CASSQRGGFLSGNTIYF. The CDR3 bases are TGTGCCAGCAGTCAGCGCGGGGGATTCCTCTCTGGAAACACCATATATTTT.

The chain joins TRBV3-1 (or the pseudogene TRBV3-2) to TRBJ2-3, with 13 bases that match TRBD2. This CDR3 is built from 16 residues. V dropped 5 bases and J dropped 5; count of bases not matched to a gene: 7. Germline CDR1 LGHDT, CDR2 YNNKEL (reference sequence). The CDR3 is CASSSWTSGGVDTQYF. The CDR3, as DNA: TGTGCCAGCAGCTCTTGGACTAGCGGGGGTGTAGATACGCAGTATTTT.

This chain connects TRBV5-6 to TRBJ2-1, with a weak D call TRBD1 (5 bases). Germline values: CDR1 SGHDT, CDR2 YYEEEE. The V and J ends lost 4 bases and 7 bases respectively, with 15 bases between them. The CDR3 contains 14 residues. The CDR3 DNA reads as TGTGCCAGCAGCCCCCTGGCAGGGCAGAATGAGCAGTTCTTC. This encodes CASSPLAGQNEQFF.

V and J are TRBV7-9 and TRBJ1-2; D gene ambiguous. Germline V gene sequence: CDR1 SEHNR, CDR2 FQNEAQ (reference sequence). V was pared by 0 bases and J by 3 bases, with 5 bases between. The CDR3 covers 13 residues. For the CDR3, the DNA is TGTGCCAGCAGCTTAGCGGCGGACTATGGCTACACCTTC. Translated, it gives CASSLAADYGYTF. Drawing the rest from reference TRBV7-9 and TRBJ1-2, the complete variable domain is DTGVSQNPRHKITKRGQNVTFRCDPISEHNRLYWYRQTLGQGPEFLTYFQNEAQLEKSRLLSDRFSAERPKGSFSTLEIQRTEQGDSAMYLCASSLAADYGYTFGSGTRLTVV.

A few counts support this clone. This sequence joins TRBV5-1 and TRBJ2-7; TRBD1 might be the D (5 bases). Germline CDR1 is SGHRS and CDR2 is YFSETQ. The CDR3 runs 17 residues. The germline V and J ends were trimmed by 6 bases and 4 bases, with 26 bases remaining between them. The chain's CDR3 is CASKGPRIMHCHYEQYF. Here the CDR3 DNA reads TGCGCCAGCAAGGGGCCGCGAATAATGCATTGCCATTACGAGCAGTACTTC.

Concerning this clone itself: A single base separates this from a much larger clone, so it may be a read error. This chain links TRBV5-4 with TRBJ1-5; 9 nucleotides align to TRBD1. Germline loops: CDR1 SGHNT, CDR2 YYREEE (reference sequence). The CDR3 loop spans 15 amino acids. Trimming at V came to 4 bases and at J to 3 bases, leaving 5 bases not matched to a gene. In DNA form, the CDR3 reads TGTGCCAGCAGCCAGGGACAGGGCCTCAATCAGCCCCAGCATTTT. This codes for CASSQGQGLNQPQHF. The full variable domain, with the rest looked up from reference TRBV5-4 and TRBJ1-5, is ETGVTQSPTHLIKTRGQQVTLRCSSQSGHNTVSWYQQALGQGPQFIFQYYREEENGRGNFPPRFSGLQFPNYSSELNVNALELDDSALYLCASSQGQGLNQPQHFGDGTRLSIL.

The chain links TRBV7-9 to TRBJ1-5; 9 bases match TRBD1. The CDR3 is 16 amino acids. CDR1 is SEHNR, CDR2 FQNEAQ, per germline (reference sequence). The V segment lost 4 bases and the J segment 2 bases; nucleotides outside the gene matches: 6. CDR3 DNA sequence: TGTGCCAGCAGCTGGGGGGACAGGGCAGGCAATCAGCCCCAGCATTTT. Translating it yields CASSWGDRAGNQPQHF.